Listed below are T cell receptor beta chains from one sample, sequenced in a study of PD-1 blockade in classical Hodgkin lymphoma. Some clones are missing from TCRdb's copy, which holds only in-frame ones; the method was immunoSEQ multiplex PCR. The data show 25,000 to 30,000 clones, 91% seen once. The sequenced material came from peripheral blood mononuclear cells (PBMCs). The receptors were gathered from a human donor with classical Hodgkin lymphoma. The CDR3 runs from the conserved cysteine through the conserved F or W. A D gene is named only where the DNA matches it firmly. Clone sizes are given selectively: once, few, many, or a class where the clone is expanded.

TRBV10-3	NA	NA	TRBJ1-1	TGTGCCATCAGTGAGGGGGTTCTGGGCACTGAAGCTTTCTTT	CAISEGVLGTEAFF
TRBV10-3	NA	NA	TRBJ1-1	TGTGCCATCAGTGAGTCGAGACAGAGTACTGAAGCTTTCTTT	CAISESRQSTEAFF
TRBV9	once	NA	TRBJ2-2	TGTGCCAGCAGCGTAGCTTCAACTCCGATCACCGGGGAGCTGTTTTTT	CASSVASTPITGELFF
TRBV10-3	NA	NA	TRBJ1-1	TGTGCCATCTCAGACTCGACTGTAGGGAACACTGAAGCTTTCTTT	CAISDSTVGNTEAFF
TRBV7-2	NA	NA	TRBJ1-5	TGTGCCAGCAGCTTAGATGGTCGAGGGCTTTATAGCAATCAGCCCCAGCATTTT	CASSLDGRGLYSNQPQHF
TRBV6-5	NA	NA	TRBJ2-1	TGTGCCAGCAGCACTAAGGCTAAGAATGAGCAGTTCTTC	CASSTKAKNEQFF
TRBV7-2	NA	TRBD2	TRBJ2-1	TGTGCCAGCAGCTTAGGCGGGGGGATCTACAATGAGCAGTTCTTC	CASSLGGGIYNEQFF
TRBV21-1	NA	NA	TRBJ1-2	TGTGCCAGCAGCAAAGTCACAGGGGAGGCATCTAACTATGGCTACACCTTC	CASSKVTGEASNYGYTF
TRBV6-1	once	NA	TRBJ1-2	TGTGCCAGCAGTGCAACAGGTAGCTATGGCTACACCTTC	CASSATGSYGYTF
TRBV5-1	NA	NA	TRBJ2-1	TGCGCCAGCGGAGGTAGCGCAGACTCCTACAATGAGCAGTTCTTC	CASGGSADSYNEQFF
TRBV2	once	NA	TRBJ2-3	TGTGCCAGCAGTGAATTTCCGGGGGCAGTCGGCACAAATACGCAGTATTTT	CASSEFPGAVGTNTQYF
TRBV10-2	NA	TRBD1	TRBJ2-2	TGCGCCAGCAGCGACAGGGCTCGTAGCACCGGGGAGCTGTTTTTT	CASSDRARSTGELFF
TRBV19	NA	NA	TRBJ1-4	TGTGCCAGTAGAGACCCAGGGAGAGATGAAAAACTGTTTTTT	CASRDPGRDEKLFF
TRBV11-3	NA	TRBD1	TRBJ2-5	TGTGCCAGCAGCTCCGGGACAGGGCCTAGGGAGACCCAGTACTTC	CASSSGTGPRETQYF
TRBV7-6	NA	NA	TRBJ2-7	TGTGCCAGCAGCTTTTCTCGGACGGAGAGCTCCTACGAGCAGTACTTC	CASSFSRTESSYEQYF
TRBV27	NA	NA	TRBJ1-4	TGTGCCAGCAGTAATGTCGGCAGGGCAGGGTATGAAAAACTGTTTTTT	CASSNVGRAGYEKLFF
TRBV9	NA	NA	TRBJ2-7	TGTGCCAGCAGCGTAGGTCCGGACAGCTCCTACGAGCAGTACTTC	CASSVGPDSSYEQYF
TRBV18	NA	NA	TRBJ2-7	TGTGCCAGCTCACCGCCCACAGGGAGAAACGAGCAGTACTTC	CASSPPTGRNEQYF
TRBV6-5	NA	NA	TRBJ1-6	TGTGCCAGCAGTTACCAGGGATCTAATTCACCCCTCCACTTT	CASSYQGSNSPLHF
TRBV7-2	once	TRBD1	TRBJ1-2	TGTGCCAGCAGCTTAGCGACAGGGTCCTATGGCTACACCTTC	CASSLATGSYGYTF
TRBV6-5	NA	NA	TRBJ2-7	TGTGCCAGCAGAGGAAATAGGGCGCAGTACTTC	CASRGNRAQYF
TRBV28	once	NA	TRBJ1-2	TGTGCCAGCAGTTTAAGACCTAACTATGGCTACACCTTC	CASSLRPNYGYTF
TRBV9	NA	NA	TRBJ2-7	TGTGCCAGCAGCGTAGTCCCTTTGGGTCACGAGCAGTACTTC	CASSVVPLGHEQYF
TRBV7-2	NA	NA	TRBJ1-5	TGTGCCAGCAGCAAAACGGGACTGAGCAATCAGCCCCAGCATTTT	CASSKTGLSNQPQHF
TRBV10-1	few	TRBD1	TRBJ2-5	TGCGCCAGCAGCGGACAGGGCCGAGGAGAGACCCAGTACTTC	CASSGQGRGETQYF
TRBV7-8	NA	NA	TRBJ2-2	TGTGCCAGCAGCTTAGGGCCGATCAACACCGGGGAGCTGTTTTTT	CASSLGPINTGELFF
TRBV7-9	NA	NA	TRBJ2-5	TGTGCCAGCAGCTTTACTGGGGGGTTTCAAGAGACCCAGTACTTC	CASSFTGGFQETQYF
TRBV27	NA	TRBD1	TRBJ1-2	TGTGCCAGCAGGGGACAGGGAGGCTCCTACACCTTC	CASRGQGGSYTF
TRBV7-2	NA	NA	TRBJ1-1	TGTGCCAGCAGCGCAACCGGATGGACAGACACTGAAGCTTTCTTT	CASSATGWTDTEAFF
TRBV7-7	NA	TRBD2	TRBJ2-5	TGTGCCAGCAGCTTAGGAACTAGCGGGTCCGAGACCCAGTACTTC	CASSLGTSGSETQYF
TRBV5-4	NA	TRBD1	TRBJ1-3	TGTGCCAGCAGCAACGGACAGGGTAATGGAAACACCATATATTTT	CASSNGQGNGNTIYF
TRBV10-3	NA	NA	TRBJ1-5	TGTGCCATCAGTGAGTCCGTGGGGAATCAGCCCCAGCATTTT	CAISESVGNQPQHF
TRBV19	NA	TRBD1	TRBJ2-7	TGTGCCAGTAGTAACCGAAGGGGACAGGGCCATTCCTACGAGCAGTACTTC	CASSNRRGQGHSYEQYF
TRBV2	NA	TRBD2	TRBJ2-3	TGTGCCAGCTTTGCGGGAGGGCCAACAGATACGCAGTATTTT	CASFAGGPTDTQYF
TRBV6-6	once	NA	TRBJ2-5	TGTGCCAGCCGCGGGACGGCCACAGAGACCCAGTACTTC	CASRGTATETQYF
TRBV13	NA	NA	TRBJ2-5	TGTGCCAGCAGCAATCTAGCTGGGGAGACCCAGTACTTC	CASSNLAGETQYF
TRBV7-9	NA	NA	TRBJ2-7	TGTGCCAGCAGCTTAGTAGGGGGTGGAAACTACGAGCAGTACTTC	CASSLVGGGNYEQYF
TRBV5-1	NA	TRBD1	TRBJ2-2	TGCGCCAGCAGCTTGGCCTACCAGACAGGGAATATCGGGGAGCTGTTTTTT	CASSLAYQTGNIGELFF
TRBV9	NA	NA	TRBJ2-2	TGTGCCAGCAGTCAAGGCCTCGCATCAACCGGGGAGCTGTTTTTT	CASSQGLASTGELFF
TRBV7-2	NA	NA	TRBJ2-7	TGTGCCAGCAGCTTAGAGCCGGGAGTGGGTATTGACGAGCAGTACTTC	CASSLEPGVGIDEQYF
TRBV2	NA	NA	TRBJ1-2	TGTGCCAGCAGTGAATCCAACCAGGGGACATCCCCTACTAACTATGGCTACACCTTC	CASSESNQGTSPTNYGYTF
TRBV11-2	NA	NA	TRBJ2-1	TGTGCCAGCAGCTTACAGGGGAATGAGCAGTTCTTC	CASSLQGNEQFF
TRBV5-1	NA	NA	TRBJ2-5	TGCGCCAGCAGCTTGACGCGAGGGAGTCGAGAGACCCAGTACTTC	CASSLTRGSRETQYF
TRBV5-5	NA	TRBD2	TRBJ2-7	TGTGCCAGCAGCCCCATAGCCACCGGGACTATCCTCTCCTACGAGCAGTACTTC	CASSPIATGTILSYEQYF
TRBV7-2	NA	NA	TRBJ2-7	TGTGCCAGCAGCACATCCGGGACTTCCAACTACGAGCAGTACTTC	CASSTSGTSNYEQYF
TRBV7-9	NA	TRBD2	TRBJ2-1	TGTGCCAGCAGCCGAGCGGGAGGGTTTGAGCAGTTCTTC	CASSRAGGFEQFF
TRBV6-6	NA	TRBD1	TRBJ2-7	TGTGCCAGCAGTTACTCGTCAGGGGGCTCCGAGCAGTACTTC	CASSYSSGGSEQYF
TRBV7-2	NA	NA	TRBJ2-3	TGTGCCAGCAGCTTAGGGGCGGGCGGGGTCCTGCAGTATTTT	CASSLGAGGVLQYF
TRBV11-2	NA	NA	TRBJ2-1	TGTGCCAGCAGCTTAGTTCGCACGGACGGGCGGGAGCAGTTCTTC	CASSLVRTDGREQFF
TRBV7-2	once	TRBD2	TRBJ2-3	TGTGCCAGCAGTTTAGGCGGGAGGGTCCCAGATACGCAGTATTTT	CASSLGGRVPDTQYF
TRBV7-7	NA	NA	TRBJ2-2	TGTGCCAGCAGCTTAGACTTGGGCGGGGAGCTGTTTTTT	CASSLDLGGELFF